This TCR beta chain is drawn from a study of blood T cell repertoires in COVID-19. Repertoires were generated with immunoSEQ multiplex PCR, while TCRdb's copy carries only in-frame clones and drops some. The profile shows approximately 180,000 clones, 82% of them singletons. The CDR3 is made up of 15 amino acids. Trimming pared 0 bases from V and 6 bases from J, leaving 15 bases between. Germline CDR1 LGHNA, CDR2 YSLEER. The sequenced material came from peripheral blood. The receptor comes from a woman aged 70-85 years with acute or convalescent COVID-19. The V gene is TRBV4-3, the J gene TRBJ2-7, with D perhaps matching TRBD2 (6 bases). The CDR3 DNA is TGCGCCAGCAGCCAAGATCGGCAACTTAGCGGCGAGCAGTACTTC. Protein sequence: CASSQDRQLSGEQYF.